Each of the 27 T cell receptor beta chains below was sequenced from the same sample in a study of OX40 agonist ivuxolimab in advanced cancers. Library preparation used the immunoSEQ multiplex PCR assay. TCRdb's version of the immuneACCESS table is confined to in-frame rearrangements and falls short of the full clone set. An unresolved V gene accounts for under half of the shortfall where checked; the remainder is of unknown origin. The sample table contains over 150,000 clones; only one count was recorded for approximately 94% of them. Under 0.4% of the sample belongs to the ten largest clones. The source material was CD4+ or CD8+ T cells sorted from blood, sampled in a trial of the OX40 agonist ivuxolimab. Source of these receptors: an adult with an advanced solid tumor such as melanoma, head and neck, liver or kidney cancer.

V usage is TRBV27 and J usage is TRBJ2-7; either TRBD1 or TRBD2 may fit D (6 bases each). Trimming left V 2 bases short and J 10 bases short, with 12 bases between. This CDR3 has 12 amino acids. Germline V gives CDR1 MNHEY, CDR2 SMNVEV (reference sequence). CDR3 nucleotide sequence: TGTGCCAGCAGTTTAGAGGGGGGACCACAGTACTTC. Residues: CASSLEGGPQYF.

This clone was seen only a few times. V gene TRBV5-4 combines with J gene TRBJ2-7; D not certain. V lost 0 bases, J lost 9 bases, and 10 bases lay in between. Looked up from germline, CDR1 is SGHNT and CDR2 is YYREEE (reference sequence). The CDR3 extends over 12 amino acids. The CDR3 bases are TGTGCCAGCAGCTTGGCCGGAAAACGGCAGTACTTC. It yields the protein CASSLAGKRQYF.

The V call is TRBV6-6, the J call TRBJ1-2; D is unclear. Germline-derived CDR1 and CDR2 are MNHNY and SVGAGI (reference sequence). This CDR3 has 12 amino acids. Trimming left V 6 bases short and J 8 bases short, with 13 bases between. CDR3 nucleotide sequence: TGTGCCAGCAGCTGGGCCGAGGGAGGCTACACCTTC. This gives the protein CASSWAEGGYTF.

CDR3 sequence (DNA): TGTGCCAGCAGCTTAATGTCTGGGGTCTATGGCTACACCTTC. Translated, it gives CASSLMSGVYGYTF. V is TRBV7-2 and J is TRBJ1-2; no firm D call. There are 14 residues in the CDR3. Germline lookup yields CDR1 SGHTA and CDR2 FQGNSA. V gave up 2 bases and J gave up 4 bases, with 11 bases separating them.

The genes are TRBV27 and TRBJ2-7, with 8 nucleotides matching TRBD2. This CDR3 has 15 residues. Unmatched junction bases numbered 11, after V lost 4 bases and J lost 6 bases. The germline gives CDR1 MNHEY, CDR2 SMNVEV (reference sequence). The CDR3 protein is CASSSMSGGLVEQYF. DNA of the CDR3: TGTGCCAGCAGTTCCATGAGCGGGGGATTGGTCGAGCAGTACTTC.

This clone was recorded a few times. The chain combines TRBV18 with TRBJ1-1; no reliable D call. V was cut by 7 bases and J by 1 base, with 16 bases left in between. Germline V gene sequence: CDR1 KGHSH, CDR2 LQKENI. The CDR3 totals 15 residues. The CDR3 protein is CASYPGRQPNTEAFF. The CDR3 DNA is TGTGCCAGCTACCCGGGAAGGCAACCGAACACTGAAGCTTTCTTT.

This clone has just one count. The genes are TRBV27 and TRBJ2-1; 9 bases fit TRBD2. Germline lookup yields CDR1 MNHEY and CDR2 SMNVEV (reference sequence). V lost 2 bases, J lost 6 bases, and 8 bases stayed unmatched. CDR3 length: 16 amino acids. CDR3 region: CASSLLWREGRNEQFF. The CDR3 coding sequence is TGTGCCAGCAGTTTACTTTGGCGGGAGGGCCGCAATGAGCAGTTCTTC.

The rearrangement uses TRBV5-1 and TRBJ1-4; D ambiguous. CDR3 length: 14 amino acids. The V and J ends lost 1 base and 7 bases respectively, with 11 bases between them. Germline V CDR1 and CDR2: SGHRS, YFSETQ. CDR3 loop: CASSLRRDGEKLFF. The CDR3 DNA is TGCGCCAGCAGCTTGAGGAGGGATGGTGAAAAACTGTTTTTT.

The V gene is TRBV9, the J gene TRBJ2-1; D not certain. Trimming removed 0 bases at V and 5 bases at J, with 6 bases between. The CDR3 spans 13 residues. Per the germline V gene, CDR1 is SGDLS and CDR2 is YYNGEE. CDR3 sequence: CASSVEVDNEQFF. For the CDR3, the DNA is TGTGCCAGCAGCGTAGAAGTAGACAATGAGCAGTTCTTC.

The V gene is TRBV7-2, the J gene TRBJ2-5, with TRBD2 matching 11 bases. There are 13 residues in the CDR3. The junction had 3 bases not matched to a gene; V was cut back by 5 bases and J by 7 bases. Germline values: CDR1 SGHTA, CDR2 FQGNSA. The CDR3 sequence is CASSRSGRGTQYF. The CDR3 bases are TGTGCCAGCAGCCGTAGCGGGAGGGGGACCCAGTACTTC.

The V gene is TRBV5-1, the J gene TRBJ1-5; D is unclear. V shed 2 bases and J shed 6 bases, with 9 bases lying between them. CDR1 SGHRS and CDR2 YFSETQ come from the germline V gene. CDR3 length: 13 residues. DNA for the CDR3: TGCGCCAGCAGCTTTGGCACCGGTCAGCCCCAGCATTTT. It codes for CASSFGTGQPQHF.

The chain carries TRBV6-5 and TRBJ1-4, with 9 bases aligning to TRBD1. Germline assignment: CDR1 MNHEY and CDR2 SVGAGI. The CDR3 is 15 residues long. After removal of 2 bases from V and 6 bases from J, the junction contained 4 bases not matched to a gene. As DNA, the CDR3 is TGTGCCAGCAGTTACGGGGGACAGGGTCATGAAAAACTGTTTTTT. Its translation is CASSYGGQGHEKLFF.

V and J are TRBV4-2 and TRBJ2-7, with unresolved D. Trimming pared 1 base from V and 3 bases from J, leaving 4 bases between. CDR1 is LGHNA, CDR2 YNFKEQ, per germline. The CDR3 spans 12 residues. Here the CDR3 reads CASSQARYEQYF. Here the CDR3 DNA reads TGTGCCAGCAGCCAAGCCCGCTACGAGCAGTACTTC.

This clone is a singleton in its sample. The chain is built from TRBV19 and TRBJ2-7, with 9 positions matching TRBD1. Trimming at V came to 5 bases and at J to 2 bases, leaving 7 bases not matched to a gene. The germline V gene encodes CDR1 LNHDA and CDR2 SQIVND (reference sequence). The CDR3 is 15 amino acids. The CDR3 sequence: CASSPSGTGTYEQYF. The CDR3 DNA follows: TGTGCCAGTAGTCCTTCCGGGACAGGGACCTACGAGCAGTACTTC. The entire variable domain, with the rest obtained from reference TRBV19 and TRBJ2-7, is as follows: DGGITQSPKYLFRKEGQNVTLSCEQNLNHDAMYWYRQDPGQGLRLIYYSQIVNDFQKGDIAEGYSVSREKKESFPLTVTSAQKNPTAFYLCASSPSGTGTYEQYFGPGTRLTVT.

The V and J genes are TRBV7-3 and TRBJ1-1; D possibly corresponds to TRBD1 (5 bases). Germline lookup yields CDR1 SGHTA and CDR2 FQGTGA. The length of the CDR3 is 13 residues. V lost 5 bases and J lost 8, with 15 bases in between. The CDR3 nucleotides read TGTGCCAGCAGCCCAACTGGGGGACTGGAAGCTTTCTTT. Encoded protein: CASSPTGGLEAFF. Using reference TRBV7-3 and TRBJ1-1 for the parts outside the CDR3, the full variable domain is GAGVSQTPSNKVTEKGKYVELRCDPISGHTALYWYRQSLGQGPEFLIYFQGTGAADDSGLPNDRFFAVRPEGSVSTLKIQRTERGDSAVYLCASSPTGGLEAFFGQGTRLTVV.

The rearrangement joins TRBV27 to TRBJ1-1, with D perhaps TRBD1 (5 bases). This CDR3 has 15 amino acids. Germline V gene lookup returns CDR1 MNHEY and CDR2 SMNVEV (reference sequence). Trimming removed 6 bases from V and 0 bases from J, with 14 bases in between. CDR3 DNA sequence: TGTGCCAGCAGCCGAGGGACTCTTGTGAACACTGAAGCTTTCTTT. It codes for CASSRGTLVNTEAFF.

V is TRBV4-3 and J is TRBJ1-1; D is uncertain. The CDR3 totals 15 residues. Germline CDR1 and CDR2: LGHNA and YSLEER. The V end was cut by 0 bases, the J end by 1 base, with 9 bases between. This chain's CDR3 is CASSQDFGENTEAFF. CDR3 DNA: TGCGCCAGCAGCCAAGACTTCGGAGAGAACACTGAAGCTTTCTTT.

Of note for this clone: The sample contains more than one DNA sequence encoding this CDR3. The J gene is TRBJ2-3, the V gene TRBV11-2; TRBD2 agrees at 12 bases. Germline V gene data show CDR1 as SGHAT and CDR2 as FQNNGV. J was trimmed by 2 bases and V by 5 bases; bases with no gene match: 5. The CDR3 length is 16 residues. The CDR3: CASSKTSGGTTDTQYF. CDR3 sequence (DNA): TGTGCCAGCAGCAAAACTAGCGGGGGGACCACAGATACGCAGTATTTT.

This clone was observed once. The chain employs TRBV6-5 and TRBJ1-4; D gene ambiguous. Looked up from germline, CDR1 is MNHEY and CDR2 is SVGAGI. V lost 8 bases and J lost 4, with 11 bases in between. The CDR3 runs to 13 residues. The CDR3 DNA reads as TGTGCCAGCCACGCAGCCCTTAATGAAAAACTGTTTTTT. Translation gives CASHAALNEKLFF.

V and J are TRBV7-8 and TRBJ2-2, with 10 bases identical to TRBD1. The CDR3 has 16 amino acids. Germline V gene lookup returns CDR1 SGHVS and CDR2 FQNEAQ. Trimming at V came to 4 bases and at J to 4 bases, leaving 6 bases not matched to a gene. CDR3 nucleotides: TGTGCCAGCAGCTCCCGGGACAGGGGTGGCACCGGGGAGCTGTTTTTT. Amino acids: CASSSRDRGGTGELFF.

CDR3 loop: CATSRDASRETQYF. The CDR3 DNA sequence: TGTGCCACCAGCAGAGATGCTAGCCGAGAGACCCAGTACTTC. This chain joins TRBV15 and TRBJ2-5; D perhaps matches TRBD2 (5 bases). Germline loops: CDR1 LNHNV, CDR2 YYDKDF (reference sequence). This CDR3 is built from 14 residues. The ends were cut back, 0 bases at V and 4 bases at J, with 9 bases in the middle.

The rearrangement links TRBV5-1 to TRBJ1-1, with D possibly being TRBD1 (6 bases). Trimming took off 0 bases at V and 3 bases at J, with 15 bases between the two ends. Germline assignment: CDR1 SGHRS and CDR2 YFSETQ. This CDR3 is built from 16 residues. The CDR3 loop reads CASSLGPTGWDTEAFF. The CDR3 DNA reads TGCGCCAGCAGCTTGGGACCGACAGGTTGGGACACTGAAGCTTTCTTT.

The chain uses TRBV6-5 and TRBJ1-4; the D gene is possibly TRBD1 (6 bases). Trimming shortened V by 5 bases and J by 1 base, and 8 bases separated the two germline ends. Germline CDR1 MNHEY, CDR2 SVGAGI. CDR3 length: 14 residues. DNA of the CDR3: TGTGCCAGCAGTAAACAGGGAACTAATGAAAAACTGTTTTTT. Its protein is CASSKQGTNEKLFF.

This clone has just one count. The V call is TRBV10-3, the J call TRBJ2-1; a possible D gene is TRBD2 (6 bases). Trimming cost V 4 bases and J 6 bases, with 10 bases left between them. Germline lookup yields CDR1 ENHRY and CDR2 SYGVKD. The CDR3 covers 13 residues. CDR3 protein: CAISGPTSNEQFF. The CDR3 region has the DNA TGTGCCATCAGTGGCCCGACTAGCAATGAGCAGTTCTTC.

The chain couples TRBV7-7 to TRBJ2-7, with 7 bases matching TRBD2. Per the germline V gene, CDR1 is SSHAT and CDR2 is FNYEAQ (reference sequence). V shed 5 bases, J shed 1 base, and the junction held 8 bases outside the gene matches. The CDR3 has 15 residues. The CDR3 is CASSEYGGRSYEQYF. CDR3 DNA: TGTGCCAGCAGCGAATACGGGGGGAGGTCCTACGAGCAGTACTTC.

The chain links TRBV19 to TRBJ2-5; either TRBD1 or TRBD2 may fit D (5 bases each). Per the germline V gene, CDR1 is LNHDA and CDR2 is SQIVND (reference sequence). The V end was cut by 5 bases, the J end by 5 bases, with 15 bases between. The CDR3 contains 14 residues. CDR3 protein: CASSDQGWGETQYF. In DNA, the CDR3 is TGTGCCAGTAGTGATCAGGGATGGGGGGAGACCCAGTACTTC.

The CDR3 loop reads CASSFLGIVYGYTF. DNA of the CDR3: TGTGCCAGCAGTTTCCTCGGCATTGTATATGGCTACACCTTC. The gene calls are TRBV28 and TRBJ1-2; the D is unclear. Germline CDR1 reads MDHEN; CDR2 reads SYDVKM. The CDR3 has 14 amino acids. The V gene lost 3 bases and the J gene lost 5 bases, with 13 bases spanning the gap.